In its sample, the clone carrying this T cell receptor beta chain was seen once. The assay was immunoSEQ multiplex PCR, and TCRdb's table has in-frame clones only and misses some. The sample has around 500,000 clones; over 65% are singletons. Germline V gene lookup returns CDR1 SGHRS and CDR2 YFSETQ. This CDR3 is built from 13 residues. Trimming pared 5 bases from V and 7 bases from J, leaving 10 bases between. The sample is drawn from a study of shared clonotypes between healthy human individuals. This sequence was found in a woman between 35 and 50 years old in good health. Some clones in this sample may be carry-over from other donors' samples. The sample taken for sequencing was PBMCs. The chain links TRBV5-1 to TRBJ1-6; possible D gene TRBD1, 6 bases. CDR3 amino acids: CASRTDSNSPLHF. The CDR3 DNA reads TGCGCCAGCAGGACGGACAGCAATTCACCCCTCCACTTT.